The 20 T cell receptor beta chains below were found in one sample sequenced in a study of lymphopenia after photon versus proton radiotherapy. Generated by immunoSEQ multiplex PCR, the TCRdb table keeps only in-frame clones and is missing some. The table has 26,000 or so clones, over 75% seen once. Source: peripheral blood, taken from a patient treated with photon-based radiotherapy. The receptors stem from a man over 45 with gastric cancer.

V is TRBV6-6 and J is TRBJ2-7; 7 bases align to TRBD2. The CDR3 spans 15 residues. Germline-derived CDR1 and CDR2 are MNHNY and SVGAGI (reference sequence). V shed 6 bases, J shed 7 bases, and the junction held 15 bases outside the gene matches. In DNA form, the CDR3 reads TGTGCCAGCAGCCCTGGGCCTGGGGCAGCGGGAGAGCAGTACGTC. The encoded protein is CASSPGPGAAGEQYV.

In its sample, this clone was seen a few times. The chain uses TRBV6-5 and TRBJ1-2; no clear D gene. Germline V CDR1 and CDR2: MNHEY, SVGAGI. Trimming removed 5 bases from V and 2 bases from J, with 15 bases in between. The length of the CDR3 is 15 residues. The CDR3 bases are TGTGCCAGCAGTCCCCCCGACTCCCCGAACTATGGCTACACCTTC. It yields the protein CASSPPDSPNYGYTF.

In its sample, this clone was seen a few times. This sequence joins TRBV10-2 and TRBJ1-5, with 7 bases identical to TRBD1. This CDR3 region has 15 residues. Germline V gene data show CDR1 as WSHSY and CDR2 as SAAADI. V shed 5 bases, J shed 0 bases, and the junction held 4 bases outside the gene matches. The DNA of the CDR3 is TGCGCCAGCAGTTGGGACAGTAATAGCAATCAGCCCCAGCATTTT. Protein: CASSWDSNSNQPQHF.

V is TRBV2 and J is TRBJ2-5; D may be TRBD2 (5 bases). This CDR3 is built from 12 residues. Trimming cost V 7 bases and J 2 bases, with 8 bases left between them. The germline gives CDR1 SNHLY, CDR2 FYNNEI. The CDR3 here is CASTGVQETQYF. CDR3 coding DNA: TGTGCCAGCACCGGGGTTCAAGAGACCCAGTACTTC.

V is TRBV30 and J is TRBJ1-5; D remains unclear. V lost 0 bases to trimming and J lost 4 bases, with 10 bases between them. Germline CDR1 is GTSNPN and CDR2 is SVGIG (reference sequence). The CDR3 is 14 amino acids. As DNA, the CDR3 is TGTGCCTGGAGTGTAATACACACAAATCAGCCCCAGCATTTT. It encodes CAWSVIHTNQPQHF.

The CDR3 loop is CASSLREGGEEGHQPQHF. CDR3 DNA: TGTGCCAGCAGCTTACGCGAAGGAGGGGAGGAAGGTCATCAGCCCCAGCATTTT. The chain recombines TRBV21-1 with TRBJ1-5. TRBV21-1 constitutes a pseudogene. The CDR3 spans 18 residues.

By share of the sample, this clone is medium-sized. The chain uses TRBV4-3 and TRBJ2-6; weak D call: TRBD1 (5 bases). Germline values: CDR1 LGHNA, CDR2 YSLEER. Trimming removed 3 bases at V and 4 bases at J, with 19 bases between. The CDR3 extends over 18 amino acids. The CDR3 spells CASSQTTGAGLGANVLTF. In DNA, the CDR3 is TGCGCCAGCAGCCAGACGACTGGGGCCGGGTTAGGGGCCAACGTCCTGACTTTC.

This rearrangement joins TRBV29-1 to TRBJ2-6, with D unresolved. Trimming removed 0 bases from V and 10 bases from J, with 4 bases in between. Germline V CDR1 and CDR2: SQVTM, ANQGSEA. The CDR3 spans 11 residues. For the CDR3, the DNA is TGCAGCGTTGAAGATCAGAACGTCCTGACTTTC. Protein sequence: CSVEDQNVLTF.

This clone was seen more than once but under ten times. The V call is TRBV14, the J call TRBJ1-1, with 12 bases identical to TRBD1. CDR3 length: 15 residues. The trim removed 3 bases at V and 7 bases at J, leaving 6 bases unmatched. Germline CDR1 SGHDN, CDR2 FVKESK. CDR3 sequence reads: CASSHGDRGQVEAFF. CDR3 in DNA: TGTGCCAGCAGCCACGGGGACAGGGGGCAAGTTGAAGCTTTCTTT.

For the CDR3, the DNA is TGTGCCTGGAGTGCGCGAAACACCATATATTTT. Translation: CAWSARNTIYF. The rearrangement links TRBV30 to TRBJ1-3; D remains unclear. CDR1 GTSNPN and CDR2 SVGIG come from the germline V gene (reference sequence). The CDR3 is 11 residues long. V lost 1 base and J 5 bases, leaving 3 bases between the germline ends.

The CDR3 spells CASSLANAALSTGELFF. CDR3 DNA: TGTGCCAGCAGCTTGGCCAACGCTGCTCTATCCACCGGGGAGCTGTTTTTT. This chain connects TRBV5-6 to TRBJ2-2; D not resolved. The germline CDR1 and CDR2 sequences are SGHDT and YYEEEE. Trimming took off 0 bases at V and 4 bases at J, with 16 bases between the two ends. The CDR3 has 17 residues.

This clone occurred a few times. The chain carries TRBV9 and TRBJ1-2; D possibly corresponds to TRBD1 (5 bases). CDR1 is SGDLS, CDR2 YYNGEE, per germline. This CDR3 spans 14 amino acids. V lost 3 bases to trimming and J lost 4 bases, with 13 bases between them. Here the CDR3 DNA reads TGTGCCAGCAGCGAAGGACGGGACCTCTATGGCTACACCTTC. It is translated as CASSEGRDLYGYTF.

This chain links TRBV6-1 with TRBJ1-3; no clear D. Looked up from germline, CDR1 is MNHNS and CDR2 is SASEGT. V was clipped by 0 bases and J by 0 bases, with 6 bases between them. This CDR3 region has 15 residues. This CDR3 reads CASSEASDSGNTIYF. In nucleotides, the CDR3 is TGTGCCAGCAGTGAAGCCAGCGACTCTGGAAACACCATATATTTT.

The gene calls are TRBV4-3 and TRBJ2-7; no clear D gene. The CDR3 is made up of 14 amino acids. The ends were cut back, 0 bases at V and 2 bases at J, with 8 bases in the middle. Germline V gene sequence: CDR1 LGHNA, CDR2 YSLEER. Here the CDR3 DNA reads TGCGCCAGCAGCCAAGAAAGATGGACCTACGAGCAGTACTTC. Protein product: CASSQERWTYEQYF.

In this sample, this clone turned up once. The chain carries TRBV11-2 and TRBJ1-6; D remains ambiguous. V shed 5 bases and J shed 9 bases, with 14 bases lying between them. The CDR3 has 14 residues. The germline V gene has CDR1 SGHAT and CDR2 FQNNGV. CDR3 region: CASSPNTAVSPLHF. DNA for the CDR3: TGTGCCAGCAGCCCGAATACAGCAGTTTCACCCCTCCACTTT. Supplemented by reference TRBV11-2 and TRBJ1-6, the full variable domain reads EAGVAQSPRYKIIEKRQSVAFWCNPISGHATLYWYQQILGQGPKLLIQFQNNGVVDDSQLPKDRFSAERLKGVDSTLKIQPAKLEDSAVYLCASSPNTAVSPLHFGNGTRLTVT.

The chain couples TRBV10-1 to TRBJ2-5, with 11 nucleotides matching TRBD2. Germline loops: CDR1 WNHNN, CDR2 SYGVQD (reference sequence). Unmatched junction bases numbered 3, after V lost 2 bases and J lost 1 base. The CDR3 length is 16 residues. The CDR3 DNA sequence: TGCGCCAGCAGTGAGAAGCTAGCGGGGGGCCAAGAGACCCAGTACTTC. Amino acids: CASSEKLAGGQETQYF.

The chain employs TRBV2 and TRBJ1-5; D unclear. CDR1 and CDR2 from the germline V gene are SNHLY and FYNNEI. V was shortened by 4 bases and J by 4 bases, with 8 bases between the two germline ends. CDR3 length equals 13 residues. In DNA form, the CDR3 reads TGTGCCAGCAGTGCATTCCTTAATCAGCCCCAGCATTTT. Translated: CASSAFLNQPQHF.

The rearrangement uses TRBV19 and TRBJ1-2, with D unclear. This CDR3 spans 13 amino acids. Between the trimmed V and J ends, which lost 4 bases and 3 bases, there was a span of 9 bases. Per germline, CDR1 LNHDA and CDR2 SQIVND (reference sequence). The CDR3 region is CASSTLGYYGYTF. The CDR3 DNA reads as TGTGCCAGTAGTACCCTGGGGTACTATGGCTACACCTTC.

This chain links TRBV18 with TRBJ1-4; D remains unclear. The CDR3 is made up of 12 amino acids. V lost 4 bases and J 7 bases, leaving 7 bases between the germline ends. CDR1 and CDR2 from the germline V gene are KGHSH and LQKENI. Here the CDR3 DNA reads TGTGCCAGCTCACGCGCTGGTGAAAAACTGTTTTTT. As protein: CASSRAGEKLFF.

The chain employs TRBV9 and TRBJ2-3; 14 bases are shared with TRBD2. Germline CDR1 SGDLS, CDR2 YYNGEE. The length of the CDR3 is 15 residues. Trimming removed 4 bases from V and 5 bases from J; junction bases left unmatched: 3. The CDR3 loop reads CASSPTSGGGDTQYF. For the CDR3, the DNA is TGTGCCAGCAGCCCGACTAGCGGGGGGGGAGATACGCAGTATTTT.